The TCR beta chain described here comes from a study of blood T cell repertoires in COVID-19. Study at large: The United States, Italy and Spain provided the acute and convalescent COVID-19 samples. PBMCs, B-cell-depleted T cells, or T cells provided the cDNA or gDNA that made up the material.

The V gene's germline CDR1 is MGHRA and CDR2 YSYEKL. V lost 0 bases to trimming and J lost 4 bases, with 10 bases between them. The CDR3 runs to 15 residues. Per the study methods: Scientists estimated how many nucleated cells there were by amplifying reference gene primers. The table came from immunoSEQ multiplex PCR; TCRdb's copy has only in-frame clones and leaves some out. V and J calls and clone size come straight from that table; D and trimming were deduced from the DNA. In the table there are about 300,000 clones, approximately 84% of which are singletons. Clinical history as reported by participants underpinned cohort assignment.

V usage is TRBV4-1 and J usage is TRBJ1-5, with TRBD1 as a possible D gene (6 bases). This TCR was recovered from a man aged 25-45 years who had recovered from COVID-19. Material for sequencing was PBMCs or T cells enriched from blood (not recorded which). The chain's CDR3 is CASSQDGGANQPQHF. For the CDR3, the DNA is TGCGCCAGCAGCCAAGATGGGGGGGCTAATCAGCCCCAGCATTTT.